The present T cell receptor (beta chain) was sequenced within a study of OX40 agonist ivuxolimab in advanced cancers. Overall study findings and caveats: Individuals who were partial responders at 0.1-3.0 mg/kg had clonal expansion that ranked among the lowest.

The repertoire was sequenced with immunoSEQ multiplex PCR; TCRdb's copy has only in-frame clones and lacks some. The sample yields some 81,000 clones, 85% seen once. For this clone: Antigen unknown.

This specimen consisted of CD4+ or CD8+ T cells sorted from blood, obtained in a trial of the OX40 agonist ivuxolimab. The origin of this receptor is an adult with an advanced solid tumor such as melanoma, head and neck, liver or kidney cancer.

CDR3 in amino acids: CASSQGRPAGSPHGTDTQYF. For the CDR3, the DNA is TGCGCCAGCAGCCAAGGGAGGCCAGCGGGGAGCCCCCACGGCACAGATACGCAGTATTTT. This chain joins TRBV4-1 and TRBJ2-3; 7 nucleotides agree with TRBD2. The CDR3 is made up of 20 amino acids. The germline gives CDR1 MGHRA, CDR2 YSYEKL. V lost 1 base to trimming and J lost 1 base; unmatched junction nucleotides: 17.